The 13 T cell receptor beta chains below were found in one sample sequenced in a study of blood T cell repertoires in COVID-19. Data came from immunoSEQ multiplex PCR; TCRdb stores just in-frame clones and leaves some out. Of roughly 130,000 clones detected, more than 70% appear once; the ten largest clones hold less than 4.5%. The material sequenced was peripheral blood. These receptors originate from a woman in her fifties or sixties with acute or convalescent COVID-19.

A few counts support this clone. The rearrangement joins TRBV19 to TRBJ2-1; no clear D gene. Per germline, CDR1 LNHDA and CDR2 SQIVND (reference sequence). The V gene lost 0 bases and the J gene lost 0 bases, with 12 bases spanning the gap. The length of the CDR3 is 17 residues. Here the CDR3 DNA reads TGTGCCAGTAGTATAGATCGAGTAGCCAGCTCCTACAATGAGCAGTTCTTC. Translation: CASSIDRVASSYNEQFF. Full variable domain (remainder filled in from reference TRBV19 and TRBJ2-1): DGGITQSPKYLFRKEGQNVTLSCEQNLNHDAMYWYRQDPGQGLRLIYYSQIVNDFQKGDIAEGYSVSREKKESFPLTVTSAQKNPTAFYLCASSIDRVASSYNEQFFGPGTRLTVL.

V is TRBV9 and J is TRBJ2-5; maybe TRBD2 (6 bases). Germline V lookup: CDR1 SGDLS, CDR2 YYNGEE. The CDR3 is 16 residues long. Trimming left V 3 bases short and J 5 bases short, with 20 bases between. This CDR3 is CASSDGGKGLRETQYF. The CDR3, as DNA: TGTGCCAGCAGCGACGGCGGGAAGGGGTTAAGGGAGACCCAGTACTTC.

V and J are TRBV6-5 and TRBJ2-7; TRBD2 aligns across 11 bases. V trimming: 7 bases; J trimming: 7 bases; junction bases outside the gene matches: 12. Germline values: CDR1 MNHEY, CDR2 SVGAGI. This CDR3 has 15 residues. The CDR3 loop is CASTTSGTLRGEQYV. CDR3 in DNA: TGTGCCAGCACGACTAGCGGGACCCTGCGAGGTGAGCAGTACGTC.

V and J are TRBV5-6 and TRBJ1-2, with D uncertain. Trimming shortened V by 7 bases and J by 4 bases, and 11 bases separated the two germline ends. This CDR3 is 12 amino acids long. Germline V gives CDR1 SGHDT, CDR2 YYEEEE. CDR3 in DNA: TGTGCCAGCTTGGGCTCCGGCTATGGCTACACCTTC. Protein: CASLGSGYGYTF.

The genes are TRBV11-3 and TRBJ1-1; D is possibly TRBD1 (6 bases). Trimming took off 1 base at V and 3 bases at J, with 12 bases between the two ends. The CDR3 extends over 15 amino acids. Germline values: CDR1 SGHNT, CDR2 YENEEA. CDR3 DNA: TGTGCCAGCAGCTTAGGCGGCAGGGGATACACTGAAGCTTTCTTT. Translating it yields CASSLGGRGYTEAFF. Using reference TRBV11-3 and TRBJ1-1 for the parts outside the CDR3, the full variable domain is EAGVVQSPRYKIIEKKQPVAFWCNPISGHNTLYWYLQNLGQGPELLIRYENEEAVDDSQLPKDRFSAERLKGVDSTLKIQPAELGDSAVYLCASSLGGRGYTEAFFGQGTRLTVV.

CDR3 sequence reads: CASSQEAGGAGSGYTF. Here the CDR3 DNA reads TGCGCCAGCAGCCAAGAGGCGGGAGGGGCAGGGTCTGGCTACACCTTC. The rearrangement links TRBV4-1 to TRBJ1-2; D may be TRBD1 (5 bases). Germline V CDR1 and CDR2: MGHRA, YSYEKL. This CDR3 has 16 amino acids. The V end was cut by 0 bases, the J end by 7 bases, with 18 bases between.

The chain joins TRBV9 to TRBJ2-7; TRBD1 matches at 11 bases. Germline V lookup: CDR1 SGDLS, CDR2 YYNGEE. This CDR3 comprises 16 residues. V was clipped by 4 bases and J by 5 bases; unmatched bases: 11. The CDR3 DNA sequence: TGTGCCAGCAGCCCCCGATTGGGACAGGGGGACCACGAGCAGTACTTC. Translation: CASSPRLGQGDHEQYF. Full variable domain (rest looked up from reference TRBV9 and TRBJ2-7): DSGVTQTPKHLITATGQRVTLRCSPRSGDLSVYWYQQSLDQGLQFLIQYYNGEERAKGNILERFSAQQFPDLHSELNLSSLELGDSALYFCASSPRLGQGDHEQYFGPGTRLTVT.

The CDR3 spells CASSLGGRLGETQYF. The CDR3 nucleotides are TGCGCCAGCAGCTTGGGCGGGCGGTTGGGGGAGACCCAGTACTTC. The chain has TRBV5-1 and TRBJ2-5; D is perhaps TRBD2 (5 bases). The CDR3 is 15 residues long. Trimming took off 0 bases at V and 5 bases at J, with 14 bases between the two ends. CDR1 and CDR2 from the germline V gene are SGHRS and YFSETQ.

The genes are TRBV29-1 and TRBJ1-3; 7 bases align to TRBD1. V gave up 6 bases and J gave up 3 bases; unmatched junction bases: 8. Germline CDR1 is SQVTM and CDR2 is ANQGSEA. CDR3 size: 14 residues. The CDR3 sequence is CSVNLGQVGNTIYF. As DNA, the CDR3 is TGCAGCGTCAACCTAGGACAGGTTGGAAACACCATATATTTT.

This chain uses TRBV5-1 with TRBJ1-2; TRBD1 matches at 7 bases. Per germline, CDR1 SGHRS and CDR2 YFSETQ. The CDR3 has 14 amino acids. The V gene end was trimmed by 5 bases and the J gene end by 0 bases; junction bases not matched to a gene: 4. CDR3 DNA sequence: TGCGCCAGCAGGGCCGGGACAGCTAACTATGGCTACACCTTC. This translates into CASRAGTANYGYTF. The whole variable domain, remainder taken from reference TRBV5-1 and TRBJ1-2, is KAGVTQTPRYLIKTRGQQVTLSCSPISGHRSVSWYQQTPGQGLQFLFEYFSETQRNKGNFPGRFSGRQFSNSRSEMNVSTLELGDSALYLCASRAGTANYGYTFGSGTRLTVV.

V usage is TRBV9 and J usage is TRBJ2-3; D remains ambiguous. Trimming cost V 3 bases and J 4 bases, with 12 bases left between them. Germline values: CDR1 SGDLS, CDR2 YYNGEE. CDR3 length: 14 amino acids. In DNA form, the CDR3 reads TGTGCCAGCAGCGGCTACGATGGAGCAGATACGCAGTATTTT. Encoded protein: CASSGYDGADTQYF.

This sequence joins TRBV27 and TRBJ1-2; D not certain. Trimming left V 0 bases short and J 4 bases short, with 15 bases between. Germline CDR1 reads MNHEY; CDR2 reads SMNVEV (reference sequence). The CDR3 covers 16 residues. CDR3 nucleotide sequence: TGTGCCAGCAGTTTATCGGAAAGGGAGTTCGGCTATGGCTACACCTTC. Protein sequence: CASSLSEREFGYGYTF.

The chain couples TRBV5-1 to TRBJ2-7, with TRBD2 matching over 9 bases. Per the germline V gene, CDR1 is SGHRS and CDR2 is YFSETQ. The CDR3 spans 13 residues. Trimming cost V 7 bases and J 2 bases; bases outside gene matches: 4. In DNA, the CDR3 is TGCGCCAGCCGAGCGGGGGGAACCTACGAGCAGTACTTC. It translates to CASRAGGTYEQYF.